The 32 T cell receptor beta chains presented below share a single source sample, sequenced in a study of T cells after yellow fever vaccination. TCRdb reprocessed the 5' RACE reads with MiXCR, giving one entry per CDR3 protein. This sample has a few hundred thousand distinct CDR3 sequences; less than 20% occur once, and the top ten carry around a sixth. The sequencing here drew on PBMCs, taken around 5 days after the first yellow fever vaccination. Every receptor here comes from a man younger than 35 who received the YFV17D yellow fever vaccine.

CDR3 sequence (DNA): TGTGCCAGCACGCTTCAGGGGCTACCACCCACTGAAGCTTTCTTT. It encodes CASTLQGLPPTEAFF. The chain combines TRBV11-1 with TRBJ1-1, with D maybe TRBD1 (6 bases). Germline V gives CDR1 SGHAT, CDR2 FQDESV (reference sequence). The CDR3 is 15 residues long. Trimming removed 7 bases at V and 4 bases at J, with 19 bases between.

At least ten counts were recorded for this clonotype. CDR3 sequence: CASSSLGQAKGYTF. The CDR3 nucleotides read TGTGCCAGCAGTTCCCTGGGACAGGCGAAAGGCTACACCTTC. V usage is TRBV12-3 or TRBV12-4 and J usage is TRBJ1-2; 8 nucleotides agree with TRBD1. This CDR3 comprises 14 residues. J was trimmed by 8 bases and V by 4 bases; bases with no gene match: 9.

This clonotype was observed at least ten times. The J gene is TRBJ2-7, the V gene TRBV7-2; a possible D gene is TRBD2 (6 bases). The CDR3 runs to 15 residues. Germline CDR1 SGHTA, CDR2 FQGNSA. The V and J ends lost 0 bases and 0 bases respectively, with 9 bases between them. The CDR3 here is CASSLAGGSSYEQYV. CDR3 DNA: TGTGCCAGCAGCTTAGCGGGGGGAAGCTCCTACGAGCAGTACGTC.

The sample holds many counts of this clonotype. J is TRBJ2-2 and V is TRBV2; the match to TRBD1 covers 7 bases. The CDR3 has 15 amino acids. Per the germline V gene, CDR1 is SNHLY and CDR2 is FYNNEI. After removal of 6 bases from V and 7 bases from J, the junction contained 11 bases not matched to a gene. The CDR3 DNA follows: TGTGCCAGCAGACCTGAGACAGGGATAAACGGGGAGCTGTTTTTT. This translates into CASRPETGINGELFF.

The table lists this clonotype with a few counts. CDR3 DNA: TGTGCCAGCTCACCACCGGCCAGGCTGGGGGTGACCCAGTACTTC. It translates to CASSPPARLGVTQYF. This chain uses TRBV18 with TRBJ2-5; D could derive from TRBD1 or TRBD2 (5 bases each). The germline V gene has CDR1 KGHSH and CDR2 LQKENI. This CDR3 has 15 residues. Trimming left V 0 bases short and J 7 bases short, with 15 bases between.

This clonotype has more than one count but fewer than ten. The chain's CDR3 is CASSQRGRVGYGYTF. The CDR3 DNA reads TGCGCCAGCAGCCAAAGGGGTCGGGTTGGCTATGGCTACACCTTC. The chain has TRBV4-1 and TRBJ1-2; D perhaps matches TRBD1 (5 bases). The CDR3 sequence is 15 residues long. Germline V CDR1 and CDR2: MGHRA, YSYEKL. Between the trimmed V and J ends, which lost 2 bases and 4 bases, there was a span of 14 bases.

The chain links TRBV6-1 to TRBJ2-4; TRBD1 aligns across 8 bases. CDR3 length: 14 amino acids. Trimming removed 7 bases from V and 10 bases from J; junction bases left unmatched: 12. Germline V gene lookup returns CDR1 MNHNS and CDR2 SASEGT. The CDR3 DNA reads TGTGCCAGCACTATCGGACAGGGTCGAGCGATTCAGTACTTC. The encoded protein is CASTIGQGRAIQYF.

The chain recombines TRBV20-1 with TRBJ2-1, with 7 bases identical to TRBD1. The V gene end was trimmed by 6 bases and the J gene end by 5 bases; junction bases not matched to a gene: 7. Germline CDR1 reads DFQATT; CDR2 reads SNEGSKA (reference sequence). This CDR3 comprises 13 residues. The CDR3 bases are TGCAGTGCGAGGGACAGAACAAACAATGAGCAGTTCTTC. It translates to CSARDRTNNEQFF.

This clonotype appeared a few times. This sequence joins TRBV28 and TRBJ2-3, with D possibly TRBD1 on 5 matching bases. V gave up 6 bases and J gave up 0 bases, with 10 bases separating them. Germline V gene sequence: CDR1 MDHEN, CDR2 SYDVKM. The CDR3 spans 14 residues. The CDR3 loop is CASRRDRSTDTQYF. The CDR3 DNA is TGTGCCAGCAGACGCGACAGAAGCACAGATACGCAGTATTTT. Supplemented by reference TRBV28 and TRBJ2-3, the full variable domain reads DVKVTQSSRYLVKRTGEKVFLECVQDMDHENMFWYRQDPGLGLRLIYFSYDVKMKEKGDIPEGYSVSREKKERFSLILESASTNQTSMYLCASRRDRSTDTQYFGPGTRLTVL.

The chain links TRBV18 to TRBJ2-2; perhaps TRBD2 as D (5 bases). The CDR3 totals 15 residues. With 0 bases removed from V and 6 bases from J, the gap between germline ends came to 11 bases. Germline-derived CDR1 and CDR2 are KGHSH and LQKENI. CDR3 in DNA: TGTGCCAGCTCACCACCGAGTAAGGAGGCCGGGGAGCTGTTTTTT. Translation gives CASSPPSKEAGELFF.

This clonotype was observed a few times. J is TRBJ1-2 and V is TRBV5-1; weak D call: TRBD1 (6 bases). Between the trimmed V and J ends, which lost 4 bases and 3 bases, there was a span of 16 bases. CDR3 length: 15 amino acids. Germline V CDR1 and CDR2: SGHRS, YFSETQ. The CDR3 here is CASSPASGQDYGYTF. Written as DNA, the CDR3 is TGCGCCAGCAGCCCGGCGTCGGGACAAGACTATGGCTACACCTTC.

The chain combines TRBV6-4 with TRBJ2-1; 7 bases match TRBD2. V was clipped by 1 base and J by 5 bases; unmatched bases: 5. Germline V gene lookup returns CDR1 MRHNA and CDR2 SNTAGT. There are 15 residues in the CDR3. The CDR3 loop reads CASSDWTRGHNEQFF. The CDR3 bases are TGTGCCAGCAGTGACTGGACTAGAGGACACAATGAGCAGTTCTTC.

Comments on this clonotype: This may be a read error: a much more frequent sequence differs by one nucleotide. This chain links TRBV7-9 with TRBJ1-1; D gene ambiguous. Germline-derived CDR1 and CDR2 are SEHNR and FQNEAQ (reference sequence). The length of the CDR3 is 15 residues. The ends were cut back, 1 base at V and 1 base at J, with 10 bases in the middle. CDR3 residues: CASSLEVPWNTEAFF. The DNA for the CDR3 is TGTGCCAGCAGCTTAGAAGTTCCCTGGAACACTGAAGCTTTCTTT.

This clonotype showed up just a few times. CDR3 coding DNA: TGCGCCAGCAGCCAAGATTGGAATAGCAATCAGCCCCAGCATTTT. Translated: CASSQDWNSNQPQHF. The chain uses TRBV4-3 and TRBJ1-5, with D unclear. Per germline, CDR1 LGHNA and CDR2 YSLEER. V lost 0 bases, J lost 0 bases, and 6 bases lay in between. The CDR3 consists of 15 residues.

A few counts support this clonotype. This chain connects TRBV7-9 to TRBJ2-1; D may match TRBD1 or TRBD2 (5 bases each). Germline assignment: CDR1 SEHNR and CDR2 FQNEAQ (reference sequence). V was shortened by 1 base and J by 9 bases, with 13 bases between the two germline ends. The CDR3 sequence is 14 residues long. As DNA, the CDR3 is TGTGCCAGCAGCTTAGGGGTAGGGGACGGTGAGCAGTTCTTC. It translates to CASSLGVGDGEQFF.

V gene TRBV18 combines with J gene TRBJ2-6, with D unresolved. Germline V gene data show CDR1 as KGHSH and CDR2 as LQKENI. V lost 0 bases, J lost 2 bases, and 14 bases lay in between. The CDR3 totals 18 residues. CDR3 loop: CASSPPVSGDAGANVLTF. As DNA, the CDR3 is TGTGCCAGCTCACCACCGGTGTCGGGTGACGCTGGGGCCAACGTCCTGACTTTC.

The CDR3 bases are TGTGCCAGCAGACGCTGGCAGGGCGCAACTTTCTTT. It translates to CASRRWQGATFF. This chain connects TRBV6-5 to TRBJ1-1, with D tentatively TRBD1 (5 bases). Germline lookup yields CDR1 MNHEY and CDR2 SVGAGI. Trimming cost V 6 bases and J 12 bases, with 17 bases left between them. The CDR3 is 12 residues long.

V usage is TRBV5-6 and J usage is TRBJ2-7; D may be TRBD1 or TRBD2 (5 bases each). The V and J ends lost 0 bases and 3 bases respectively, with 16 bases between them. The germline gives CDR1 SGHDT, CDR2 YYEEEE. This CDR3 contains 16 residues. In DNA form, the CDR3 reads TGTGCCAGCAGCTTGGAGGTGGGGGATCGCGGCTACGAGCAGTACGTC. It yields the protein CASSLEVGDRGYEQYV.

The gene calls are TRBV5-1 and TRBJ1-1, with D perhaps matching TRBD1 (5 bases). Trimming cost V 4 bases and J 4 bases, with 14 bases left between them. The CDR3 totals 14 residues. Germline assignment: CDR1 SGHRS and CDR2 YFSETQ. The CDR3 loop is CASSGQGGGTEAFF. The CDR3 DNA follows: TGCGCCAGCAGCGGCCAGGGTGGGGGCACTGAAGCTTTCTTT. The full variable domain, rest sourced from reference TRBV5-1 and TRBJ1-1, is KAGVTQTPRYLIKTRGQQVTLSCSPISGHRSVSWYQQTPGQGLQFLFEYFSETQRNKGNFPGRFSGRQFSNSRSEMNVSTLELGDSALYLCASSGQGGGTEAFFGQGTRLTVV.

V gene TRBV6-4 combines with J gene TRBJ1-2, with D possibly matching TRBD1 (6 bases). Germline V gene sequence: CDR1 MRHNA, CDR2 SNTAGT. V was clipped by 6 bases and J by 4 bases, with 15 bases between them. This CDR3 region has 14 residues. The chain's CDR3 is CASSATGTSYGYTF. The CDR3 DNA sequence: TGTGCCAGCAGCGCAACCGGGACATCCTATGGCTACACCTTC.

This chain links TRBV12-3 or TRBV12-4 with TRBJ2-1; TRBD2 matches at 9 bases. V shed 8 bases, J shed 3 bases, and the junction held 5 bases outside the gene matches. The CDR3 extends over 14 amino acids. The CDR3 is CASVLAGNYNEQFF. DNA for the CDR3: TGTGCCAGCGTACTAGCGGGTAACTACAATGAGCAGTTCTTC.

This clonotype showed up just a few times. The rearrangement links TRBV6-1 to TRBJ2-3; D is uncertain. Germline CDR1 reads MNHNS; CDR2 reads SASEGT. CDR3 length: 14 residues. The V end was cut by 8 bases, the J end by 2 bases, with 14 bases between. DNA for the CDR3: TGTGCCAGCGGTAACCCTTCCCACACAGATACGCAGTATTTT. Amino acid sequence: CASGNPSHTDTQYF.

The chain recombines TRBV9 with TRBJ2-3, with 8 bases that match TRBD2. CDR3 length: 15 amino acids. Germline V gene lookup returns CDR1 SGDLS and CDR2 YYNGEE. V was clipped by 3 bases and J by 6 bases; unmatched bases: 9. The CDR3 here is CASSDRLAYADTQYF. The DNA of the CDR3 is TGTGCCAGCAGCGACAGACTAGCGTATGCGGATACGCAGTATTTT.

The gene calls are TRBV24-1 and TRBJ2-3, with 10 bases that match TRBD2. The length of the CDR3 is 16 residues. The ends lost 6 bases at V and 2 bases at J; junction bases unmatched: 7. The germline gives CDR1 KGHDR, CDR2 SFDVKD. CDR3 loop: CATSHTSGDITDTQYF. The CDR3 DNA reads TGTGCCACCAGTCATACTAGCGGGGATATCACAGATACGCAGTATTTT.

The chain uses TRBV10-3 and TRBJ2-1; 15 bases are shared with TRBD2. The CDR3 sequence is 16 residues long. After removal of 6 bases from V and 6 bases from J, the junction contained 6 bases not matched to a gene. The V gene's germline CDR1 is ENHRY and CDR2 SYGVKD. The CDR3 protein is CAISGTSGGQLNEQFF. In DNA, the CDR3 is TGTGCCATCAGCGGGACTAGCGGGGGGCAGCTCAATGAGCAGTTCTTC.

The V and J genes are TRBV7-9 and TRBJ2-5; 10 bases fit TRBD2. V was pared by 7 bases and J by 3 bases, with 14 bases of the junction left unmatched. The CDR3 loop spans 17 amino acids. Germline values: CDR1 SEHNR, CDR2 FQNEAQ (reference sequence). The CDR3 is CASTSSGGNLGEETQYF. CDR3 bases: TGTGCCAGCACCTCTAGCGGGGGCAACCTTGGGGAAGAGACCCAGTACTTC.

This clonotype has a handful of counts. The chain links TRBV12-3 or TRBV12-4 to TRBJ2-5; D not certain. This CDR3 has 15 amino acids. V lost 4 bases, J lost 3 bases, and 15 bases lay in between. CDR3 sequence reads: CASSSLLAQKETQYF. The CDR3 coding sequence is TGTGCCAGCAGTTCCCTGTTGGCTCAAAAAGAGACCCAGTACTTC.

This clonotype turned up a few times. This chain links TRBV12-3 or TRBV12-4 with TRBJ2-3; D is perhaps TRBD1 (6 bases). The CDR3 has 15 amino acids. V shed 5 bases and J shed 0 bases, with 12 bases lying between them. The chain's CDR3 is CASSPGQFSTDTQYF. The CDR3 DNA reads TGTGCCAGCAGTCCCGGACAGTTTAGCACAGATACGCAGTATTTT.

This clonotype showed up just a few times. The V call is TRBV12-3 or TRBV12-4, the J call TRBJ1-4; D gene ambiguous. This CDR3 is 15 amino acids long. Trimming shortened V by 5 bases and J by 8 bases, and 18 bases separated the two germline ends. The CDR3 DNA is TGTGCCAGCAGTGCTCAGGCTGGGGTTGGGGAAAAACTGTTTTTT. Translating gives CASSAQAGVGEKLFF.

This sequence joins TRBV7-9 and TRBJ2-7; TRBD2 agrees at 7 bases. Trimming took 0 bases from V and 7 from J; bases not matched to a gene: 3. Germline V gene data show CDR1 as SEHNR and CDR2 as FQNEAQ (reference sequence). The CDR3 is made up of 13 amino acids. The CDR3 DNA reads as TGTGCCAGCAGCTTAGCGGGAGGGCATGAGCAGTACGTC. Its protein is CASSLAGGHEQYV.

The chain is built from TRBV7-9 and TRBJ2-1; D perhaps matches TRBD1 (6 bases). The length of the CDR3 is 14 residues. Germline-derived CDR1 and CDR2 are SEHNR and FQNEAQ (reference sequence). V lost 4 bases and J 5 bases, leaving 12 bases between the germline ends. The CDR3 nucleotides are TGTGCCAGCAGCTCCTCGACAGGCCACAATGAGCAGTTCTTC. Its translation: CASSSSTGHNEQFF.

This clonotype was seen repeatedly, ten times or more. The chain joins TRBV12-3 or TRBV12-4 to TRBJ2-1; 9 nucleotides line up with TRBD1. The CDR3 contains 16 residues. V trimming: 6 bases; J trimming: 2 bases; junction bases outside the gene matches: 8. CDR3 amino acids: CASSQLGTGPYNEQFF. CDR3 nucleotides: TGTGCCAGCAGCCAACTCGGGACAGGGCCCTACAATGAGCAGTTCTTC.